This TCR beta chain was profiled in a study of T cell changes during pregnancy in multiple sclerosis. This CDR3 contains 18 residues. Germline assignment: CDR1 MGHRA and CDR2 YSYEKL. With 0 bases clipped from V and 2 bases from J, the junction kept 10 bases outside the gene matches. Repertoires were generated with immunoSEQ multiplex PCR, while TCRdb's copy carries only in-frame clones and drops some. Altogether 30,000 to 35,000 clones are present, almost 90% being singletons, with the ten largest covering about 4.3%. This chain uses TRBV4-1 with TRBJ2-3; TRBD1 agrees at 8 bases. The sample was CD8+ T cells from peripheral blood mononuclear cells, taken after pregnancy. This receptor was obtained from a female donor with multiple sclerosis, enrolled in a pregnancy study. For the CDR3, the DNA is TGCGCCAGCAGCCAAGACGGCTCTAGGGACAGGCCCACAGATACGCAGTATTTT. Encoded protein: CASSQDGSRDRPTDTQYF.